The 30 T cell receptor beta chains listed next were all sequenced from one sample in a study of blood T cell repertoires in COVID-19. Only in-frame clones appear in the TCRdb table, and some are missing; sequencing was by immunoSEQ multiplex PCR. Among about 190,000 clones, 75% to 95% were seen once, and the ten largest hold nearly 0.55%. The specimen sequenced was peripheral blood. These receptors were collected from a man aged 45 to 65 with acute or convalescent COVID-19.

The chain is built from TRBV19 and TRBJ2-2, with unresolved D. V was pared by 3 bases and J by 0 bases, with 8 bases between. CDR1 LNHDA and CDR2 SQIVND come from the germline V gene (reference sequence). The CDR3 extends over 15 amino acids. The CDR3 region has the DNA TGTGCCAGTAGTATCAGTGCAGCGAACACCGGGGAGCTGTTTTTT. It yields the protein CASSISAANTGELFF.

The chain combines TRBV5-1 with TRBJ1-1; TRBD1 aligns across 7 bases. Losses at the gene ends were 4 bases for V and 2 bases for J; bases not matched to a gene: 11. There are 16 residues in the CDR3. Germline CDR1 and CDR2: SGHRS and YFSETQ. The CDR3 DNA is TGCGCCAGCAGCATAAACAACAGGGGCGGAAACACTGAAGCTTTCTTT. Amino acid sequence: CASSINNRGGNTEAFF.

The CDR3 DNA follows: TGTGCCAGCAGCTTGGCCTTGACTAGCGGGAGGGCCCCTATACACAATGAGCAGTTCTTC. It codes for CASSLALTSGRAPIHNEQFF. The chain has TRBV5-4 and TRBJ2-1, with 14 bases matching TRBD2. V lost 0 bases to trimming and J lost 5 bases; unmatched junction nucleotides: 13. Germline loops: CDR1 SGHNT, CDR2 YYREEE (reference sequence). The CDR3 runs to 20 residues.

This chain links TRBV19 with TRBJ2-3, with 12 bases lining up with TRBD1. V was pared by 2 bases and J by 1 base, with 7 bases of the junction left unmatched. The CDR3 totals 18 residues. CDR1 LNHDA and CDR2 SQIVND come from the germline V gene (reference sequence). CDR3 loop: CASSIRDRGRFGTDTQYF. In DNA form, the CDR3 reads TGTGCCAGTAGTATACGGGACAGGGGGCGGTTTGGCACAGATACGCAGTATTTT.

This clone showed up just once. The V call is TRBV7-2, the J call TRBJ2-3; weak D call: TRBD2 (5 bases). The CDR3 covers 17 residues. The germline V gene has CDR1 SGHTA and CDR2 FQGNSA. V dropped 1 base and J dropped 2 bases, with 16 bases sitting between them. The CDR3 spells CASSLGSGWENTDTQYF. The CDR3 DNA is TGTGCCAGCAGCTTAGGGTCGGGATGGGAAAACACAGATACGCAGTATTTT.

The chain carries TRBV29-1 and TRBJ1-1; D ambiguous. V lost 4 bases and J 6 bases, leaving 15 bases between the germline ends. CDR3 length: 13 amino acids. The germline V gene encodes CDR1 SQVTM and CDR2 ANQGSEA. CDR3 bases: TGCAGCGTTGGGCCCGAGCTGAGGGCTGAAGCTTTCTTT. It translates to CSVGPELRAEAFF.

The chain recombines TRBV12-3 or TRBV12-4 with TRBJ1-2, with 7 bases identical to TRBD1. The CDR3 is 13 residues long. V lost 5 bases to trimming and J lost 4 bases; unmatched junction nucleotides: 4. CDR3 protein: CASSKGQFYGYTF. CDR3 nucleotide sequence: TGTGCCAGCAGTAAGGGACAGTTCTATGGCTACACCTTC.

The rearrangement uses TRBV19 and TRBJ2-2, with 8 bases aligning to TRBD1. V was clipped by 3 bases and J by 11 bases; unmatched bases: 2. This CDR3 is built from 12 residues. CDR1 is LNHDA and CDR2 is SQIVND in the germline V gene (reference sequence). CDR3 sequence reads: CASSIGQGELFF. DNA for the CDR3: TGTGCCAGTAGTATCGGACAGGGAGAGCTGTTTTTT. Complete variable domain (other parts from reference TRBV19 and TRBJ2-2): DGGITQSPKYLFRKEGQNVTLSCEQNLNHDAMYWYRQDPGQGLRLIYYSQIVNDFQKGDIAEGYSVSREKKESFPLTVTSAQKNPTAFYLCASSIGQGELFFGEGSRLTVL.

The chain combines TRBV6-5 with TRBJ2-3; D is possibly TRBD1 (5 bases). This CDR3 comprises 14 residues. V was pared by 5 bases and J by 3 bases, with 12 bases between. Germline assignment: CDR1 MNHEY and CDR2 SVGAGI. The CDR3 DNA follows: TGTGCCAGCAGTCCCAGGGCTGGGACAGATACGCAGTATTTT. This sequence encodes CASSPRAGTDTQYF.

The rearrangement links TRBV5-4 to TRBJ2-5, with 8 bases fitting TRBD1. The V segment lost 1 base and the J segment 5 bases; nucleotides outside the gene matches: 4. Germline values: CDR1 SGHNT, CDR2 YYREEE (reference sequence). The CDR3 is 14 residues long. The CDR3 DNA reads TGTGCCAGCAGCTTGAGGACAGGGAAGGAGACCCAGTACTTC. It yields the protein CASSLRTGKETQYF.

V and J are TRBV7-3 and TRBJ2-1; 7 positions agree with TRBD2. Trimming at V came to 5 bases and at J to 2 bases, leaving 6 bases not matched to a gene. Germline loops: CDR1 SGHTA, CDR2 FQGTGA. The CDR3 length is 15 residues. This chain's CDR3 is CASSEGSGAYNEQFF. The CDR3, as DNA: TGTGCCAGCAGCGAAGGAAGCGGGGCCTACAATGAGCAGTTCTTC.

The chain recombines TRBV4-1 with TRBJ2-3, with 11 nucleotides matching TRBD2. The length of the CDR3 is 15 residues. Germline V gene lookup returns CDR1 MGHRA and CDR2 YSYEKL. Trimming removed 3 bases from V and 3 bases from J; junction bases left unmatched: 2. The CDR3 here is CASSQGLADTDTQYF. DNA for the CDR3: TGCGCCAGCAGCCAGGGACTAGCGGATACAGATACGCAGTATTTT.

The chain uses TRBV7-2 and TRBJ2-7; TRBD2 matches 9 bases. The V gene's germline CDR1 is SGHTA and CDR2 FQGNSA. Trimming at V came to 1 base and at J to 4 bases, leaving 5 bases not matched to a gene. The CDR3 loop spans 15 amino acids. The CDR3: CASSLVVAGDYEQYF. CDR3 in DNA: TGTGCCAGCAGCTTAGTGGTAGCGGGGGATTACGAGCAGTACTTC.

This clone came up once. This chain connects TRBV24-1 to TRBJ2-2; D not certain. V lost 6 bases to trimming and J lost 6 bases, with 16 bases between them. The CDR3 is 15 residues long. CDR1 is KGHDR and CDR2 is SFDVKD in the germline V gene. CDR3 region: CATSSERNGAGELFF. In nucleotides, the CDR3 is TGTGCCACCAGTTCCGAAAGGAACGGAGCCGGGGAGCTGTTTTTT.

V and J are TRBV12-3 or TRBV12-4 and TRBJ2-7, with D perhaps matching TRBD1 (6 bases). V lost 8 bases to trimming and J lost 6 bases, with 14 bases between them. CDR3 size: 12 residues. The CDR3, as DNA: TGTGCCAGCCGAACAGGGACCGGCGAGCAGTACTTC. Encoded protein: CASRTGTGEQYF.

This clone was observed a single time. V usage is TRBV3-1 (or the pseudogene TRBV3-2) and J usage is TRBJ1-1; D is undetermined. Germline CDR1 LGHDT, CDR2 YNNKEL (reference sequence). Trimming shortened V by 5 bases and J by 2 bases, and 9 bases separated the two germline ends. This CDR3 region has 13 residues. DNA of the CDR3: TGTGCCAGCAGCTCTACCGGTAACACTGAAGCTTTCTTT. It specifies CASSSTGNTEAFF.

The chain couples TRBV5-8 to TRBJ2-2, with 8 bases fitting TRBD1. CDR1 is SGHTS and CDR2 is YDEGEE in the germline V gene. This CDR3 spans 16 amino acids. Losses at the gene ends were 4 bases for V and 4 bases for J; bases not matched to a gene: 9. CDR3 DNA: TGTGCCAGCAGCACCGGACAGGGATGGGGCACCGGGGAGCTGTTTTTT. This sequence encodes CASSTGQGWGTGELFF.

The J gene is TRBJ1-5, the V gene TRBV28; D remains ambiguous. The CDR3 runs to 16 residues. Germline CDR1 is MDHEN and CDR2 is SYDVKM. Trimming stripped 4 bases from V and 2 bases from J, with 15 bases between. The CDR3 nucleotides read TGTGCCAGCAGTTCTTACGATCCTAGGCGCAATCAGCCCCAGCATTTT. It is translated as CASSSYDPRRNQPQHF.

The rearrangement joins TRBV30 to TRBJ1-6; the D is unclear. The CDR3 totals 12 residues. Looked up from germline, CDR1 is GTSNPN and CDR2 is SVGIG (reference sequence). V lost 1 base and J 11 bases, leaving 9 bases between the germline ends. The CDR3: CAWSGSSAPLHF. CDR3 DNA: TGTGCCTGGAGTGGTTCTTCTGCACCCCTCCACTTT.

DNA of the CDR3: TGTGCCAGCAGCTTGACTTCTGGGGCCAACGTCCTGACTTTC. It yields the protein CASSLTSGANVLTF. The rearrangement uses TRBV7-2 and TRBJ2-6; D is undetermined. The CDR3 contains 14 residues. Germline V gene data show CDR1 as SGHTA and CDR2 as FQGNSA. The V and J ends lost 3 bases and 1 base respectively, with 4 bases between them.

J is TRBJ2-7 and V is TRBV28, with TRBD1 identical over 7 bases. V was clipped by 4 bases and J by 0 bases; unmatched bases: 6. Germline assignment: CDR1 MDHEN and CDR2 SYDVKM. CDR3 length equals 15 residues. CDR3 nucleotide sequence: TGTGCCAGCAGTTCCTCGTGGACAGGCTCCTACGAGCAGTACGTC. This gives the protein CASSSSWTGSYEQYV.

The V gene is TRBV28, the J gene TRBJ2-1, with D possibly TRBD1 on 7 matching bases. V was trimmed by 10 bases and J by 9 bases, leaving 25 bases between them. The CDR3 is made up of 15 amino acids. Germline V lookup: CDR1 MDHEN, CDR2 SYDVKM. The CDR3 region has the DNA TGTGCCACCTCTTGGCGTGGGACAGTGGGGGGTGAGCAGTTCTTC. This translates into CATSWRGTVGGEQFF.

This sequence joins TRBV4-1 and TRBJ2-5, with 7 bases matching TRBD2. The CDR3 consists of 16 residues. Germline CDR1 and CDR2: MGHRA and YSYEKL. With 0 bases clipped from V and 2 bases from J, the junction kept 6 bases outside the gene matches. The CDR3 here is CASSQEGLAAQETQYF. CDR3 DNA sequence: TGCGCCAGCAGCCAAGAAGGCCTAGCGGCACAAGAGACCCAGTACTTC.

The CDR3 bases are TGTGCCAGTAGCTCAGGGACAGGGGGTAAGCCCCAGCATTTT. This encodes CASSSGTGGKPQHF. The gene calls are TRBV19 and TRBJ1-5, with 11 bases lining up with TRBD1. The CDR3 covers 14 residues. Trimming at V came to 6 bases and at J to 8 bases, leaving 6 bases not matched to a gene. The germline V gene has CDR1 LNHDA and CDR2 SQIVND (reference sequence).

The chain couples TRBV7-9 to TRBJ2-5; TRBD1 matches 9 bases. V shed 2 bases and J 6 bases; nucleotides not matched to a gene: 7. The CDR3 sequence is 15 residues long. Germline V gene data show CDR1 as SEHNR and CDR2 as FQNEAQ (reference sequence). The DNA for the CDR3 is TGTGCCAGCAGCTTAACGGGACAGGGTGAGAAGACCCAGTACTTC. It translates to CASSLTGQGEKTQYF.

The V gene is TRBV3-1 (or the pseudogene TRBV3-2), the J gene TRBJ2-5; a possible D gene is TRBD1 (5 bases). Germline CDR1 LGHDT, CDR2 YNNKEL (reference sequence). Trimming pared 0 bases from V and 3 bases from J, leaving 8 bases between. The CDR3 runs to 14 residues. CDR3 residues: CASSQDRREETQYF. In DNA, the CDR3 is TGTGCCAGCAGCCAAGATCGCAGGGAAGAGACCCAGTACTTC.

The chain carries TRBV12-3 or TRBV12-4 and TRBJ1-2, with D hard to call. This CDR3 has 13 amino acids. V lost 5 bases, J lost 8 bases, and 15 bases lay in between. Here the CDR3 DNA reads TGTGCCAGCAGTCCAAGACTCCTGCGGGGCTACACCTTC. It codes for CASSPRLLRGYTF.

This chain links TRBV29-1 with TRBJ1-5; tentatively, D is TRBD1 (6 bases). From germline, CDR1 is SQVTM and CDR2 ANQGSEA. This CDR3 has 17 residues. V lost 7 bases and J lost 11, with 33 bases in between. The CDR3 loop reads CSAPRGDGNSLGRAQHF. As DNA, the CDR3 is TGCAGCGCCCCGAGGGGGGACGGGAATTCACTGGGGAGGGCCCAGCATTTT.

The CDR3, as DNA: TGTGCCAGCAGTCCTTGGGGAGGGATCACAGATACGCAGTATTTT. This gives the protein CASSPWGGITDTQYF. The J gene is TRBJ2-3, the V gene TRBV2, with 7 nucleotides matching TRBD2. V shed 5 bases, J shed 2 bases, and the junction held 7 bases outside the gene matches. This CDR3 spans 15 amino acids. Germline lookup yields CDR1 SNHLY and CDR2 FYNNEI.

The V gene is TRBV9, the J gene TRBJ2-2; tentative D call: TRBD2 (5 bases). The germline V gene encodes CDR1 SGDLS and CDR2 YYNGEE. This CDR3 spans 18 amino acids. Trimming pared 4 bases from V and 0 bases from J, leaving 19 bases between. The CDR3 reads CASSPRGSAIANTGELFF. The CDR3 DNA follows: TGTGCCAGCAGCCCCCGGGGTTCGGCTATCGCGAACACCGGGGAGCTGTTTTTT.